This T cell receptor (beta chain) was obtained from a study of type 1 and type 2 diabetes patients. The CDR3 totals 16 residues. Germline V lookup: CDR1 SGHTA, CDR2 FQGTGA. Unmatched junction bases numbered 11, after V lost 5 bases and J lost 5 bases. This clonotype was recorded at least ten times. PCR was run on genomic DNA. Multiplex PCR with 30 forward and 13 reverse primers amplified the TCR beta CDR3. Using its own MiXCR run on the multiplex PCR reads, TCRdb lists one record per CDR3 protein. The sample consists of approximately 260,000 distinct CDR3 sequences, approximately 45% of them appearing once.

The chain carries TRBV7-3 and TRBJ2-5, with TRBD1 matching 10 bases. Material: peripheral blood mononuclear cells (PBMCs). This TCR derives from a man aged 18 to 30 with type 2 diabetes. The CDR3 bases are TGTGCCAGCAGCGTACCAAGGGACAGGGGTGAGGAGACCCAGTACTTC. Translation gives CASSVPRDRGEETQYF. Full variable domain (missing parts from reference TRBV7-3 and TRBJ2-5): GAGVSQTPSNKVTEKGKYVELRCDPISGHTALYWYRQSLGQGPEFLIYFQGTGAADDSGLPNDRFFAVRPEGSVSTLKIQRTERGDSAVYLCASSVPRDRGEETQYFGPGTRLLVL.